This record covers a single T cell receptor (beta chain). J was trimmed by 6 bases and V by 4 bases; bases with no gene match: 9. This CDR3 is built from 16 residues. The germline V gene has CDR1 LNHNV and CDR2 YYDKDF (reference sequence). Peripheral blood came from all dose cohorts at three timepoints. The data originate from a study of OX40 agonist ivuxolimab in advanced cancers. At the level of the study: Three patients had partial responses: one hepatocellular carcinoma, two cutaneous melanoma.

Sequenced by immunoSEQ multiplex PCR; TCRdb stores in-frame clones only, minus some. The sample has 30,000 to 40,000 clones, around 84% seen once; the top ten hold roughly 2.5%. The chain links TRBV15 to TRBJ2-3; 11 bases match TRBD1. This specimen consisted of CD4+ or CD8+ T cells sorted from blood, obtained in a trial of the OX40 agonist ivuxolimab. The receptor comes from an adult with an advanced solid tumor such as melanoma, head and neck, liver or kidney cancer. The DNA for the CDR3 is TGTGCCACCAGCACCCTAGGGACAGGGGGTCGGGATACGCAGTATTTT. Residues: CATSTLGTGGRDTQYF.